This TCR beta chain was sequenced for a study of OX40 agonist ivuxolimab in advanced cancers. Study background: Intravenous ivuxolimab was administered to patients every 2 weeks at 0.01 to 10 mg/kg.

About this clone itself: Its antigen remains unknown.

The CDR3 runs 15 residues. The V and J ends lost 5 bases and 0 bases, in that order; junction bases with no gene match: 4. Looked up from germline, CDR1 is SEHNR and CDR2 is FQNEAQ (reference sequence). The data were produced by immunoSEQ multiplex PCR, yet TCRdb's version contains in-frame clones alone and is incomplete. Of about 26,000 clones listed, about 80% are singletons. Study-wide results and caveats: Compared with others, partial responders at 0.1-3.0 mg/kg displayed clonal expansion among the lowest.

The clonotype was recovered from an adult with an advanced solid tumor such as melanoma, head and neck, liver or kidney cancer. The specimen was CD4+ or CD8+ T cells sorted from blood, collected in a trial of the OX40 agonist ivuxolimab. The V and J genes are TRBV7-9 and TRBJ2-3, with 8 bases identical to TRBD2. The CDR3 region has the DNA TGTGCCAGCAGCACCCGGGAGGGGAGCACAGATACGCAGTATTTT. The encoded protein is CASSTREGSTDTQYF. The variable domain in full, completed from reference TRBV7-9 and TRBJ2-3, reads DTGVSQNPRHKITKRGQNVTFRCDPISEHNRLYWYRQTLGQGPEFLTYFQNEAQLEKSRLLSDRFSAERPKGSFSTLEIQRTEQGDSAMYLCASSTREGSTDTQYFGPGTRLTVL.